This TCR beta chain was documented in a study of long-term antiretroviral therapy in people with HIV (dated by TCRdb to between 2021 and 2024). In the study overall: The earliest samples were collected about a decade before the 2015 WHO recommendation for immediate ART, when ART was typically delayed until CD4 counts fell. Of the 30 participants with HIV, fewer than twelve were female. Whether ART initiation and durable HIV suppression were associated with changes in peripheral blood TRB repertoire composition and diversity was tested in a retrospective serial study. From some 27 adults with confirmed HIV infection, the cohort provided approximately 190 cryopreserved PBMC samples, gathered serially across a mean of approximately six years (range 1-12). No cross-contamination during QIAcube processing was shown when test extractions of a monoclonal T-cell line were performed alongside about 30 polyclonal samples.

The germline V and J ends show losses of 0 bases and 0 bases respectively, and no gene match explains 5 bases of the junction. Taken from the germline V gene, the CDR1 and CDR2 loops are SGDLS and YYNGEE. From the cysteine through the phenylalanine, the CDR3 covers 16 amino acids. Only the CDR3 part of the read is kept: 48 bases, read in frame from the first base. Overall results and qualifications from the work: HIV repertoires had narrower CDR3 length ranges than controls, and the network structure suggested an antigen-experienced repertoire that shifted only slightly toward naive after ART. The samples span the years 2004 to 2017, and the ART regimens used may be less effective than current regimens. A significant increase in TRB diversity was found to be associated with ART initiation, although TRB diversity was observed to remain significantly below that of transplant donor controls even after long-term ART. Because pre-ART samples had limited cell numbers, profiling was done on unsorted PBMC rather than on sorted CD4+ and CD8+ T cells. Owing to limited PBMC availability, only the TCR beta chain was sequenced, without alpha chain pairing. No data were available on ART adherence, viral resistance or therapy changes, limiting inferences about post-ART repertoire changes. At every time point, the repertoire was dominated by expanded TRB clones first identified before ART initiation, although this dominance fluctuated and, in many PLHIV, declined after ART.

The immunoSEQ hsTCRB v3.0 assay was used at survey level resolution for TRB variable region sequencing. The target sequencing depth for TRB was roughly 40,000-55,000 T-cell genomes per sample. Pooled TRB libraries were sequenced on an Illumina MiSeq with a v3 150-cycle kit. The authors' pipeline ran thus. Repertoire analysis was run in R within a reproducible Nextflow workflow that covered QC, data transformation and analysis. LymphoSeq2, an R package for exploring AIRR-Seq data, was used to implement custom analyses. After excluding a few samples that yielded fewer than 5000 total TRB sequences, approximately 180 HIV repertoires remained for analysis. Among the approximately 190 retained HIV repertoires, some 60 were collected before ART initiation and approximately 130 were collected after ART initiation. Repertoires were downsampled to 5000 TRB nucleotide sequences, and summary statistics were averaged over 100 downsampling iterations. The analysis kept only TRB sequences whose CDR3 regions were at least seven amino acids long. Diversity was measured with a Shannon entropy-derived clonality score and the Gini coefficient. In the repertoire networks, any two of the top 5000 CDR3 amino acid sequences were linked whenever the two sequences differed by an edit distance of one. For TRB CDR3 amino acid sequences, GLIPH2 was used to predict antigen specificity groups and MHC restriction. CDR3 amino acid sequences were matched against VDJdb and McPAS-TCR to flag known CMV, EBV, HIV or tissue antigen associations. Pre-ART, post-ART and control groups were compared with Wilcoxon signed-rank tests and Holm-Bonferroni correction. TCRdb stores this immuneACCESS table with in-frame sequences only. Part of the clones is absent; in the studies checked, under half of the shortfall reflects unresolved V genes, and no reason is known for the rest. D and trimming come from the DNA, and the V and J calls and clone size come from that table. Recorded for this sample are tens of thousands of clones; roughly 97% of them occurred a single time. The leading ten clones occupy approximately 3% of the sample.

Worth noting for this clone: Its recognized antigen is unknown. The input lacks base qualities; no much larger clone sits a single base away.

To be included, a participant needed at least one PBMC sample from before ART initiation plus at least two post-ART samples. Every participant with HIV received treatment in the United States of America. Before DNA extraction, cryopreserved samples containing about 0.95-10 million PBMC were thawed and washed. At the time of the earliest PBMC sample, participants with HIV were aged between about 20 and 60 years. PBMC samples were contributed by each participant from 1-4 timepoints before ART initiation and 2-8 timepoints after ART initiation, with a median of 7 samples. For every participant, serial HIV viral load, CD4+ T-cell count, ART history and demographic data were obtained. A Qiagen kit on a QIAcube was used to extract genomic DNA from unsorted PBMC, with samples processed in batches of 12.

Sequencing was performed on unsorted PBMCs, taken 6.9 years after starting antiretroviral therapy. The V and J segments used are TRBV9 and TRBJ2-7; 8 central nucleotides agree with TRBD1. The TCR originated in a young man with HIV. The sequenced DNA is TGTGCCAGCAGCGTAGGGGGACAGGTATCCTCCTACGAGCAGTACTTC. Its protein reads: CASSVGGQVSSYEQYF.